Listed here are 9 T cell receptor beta chains from one sample, sequenced in a study of blood T cells in healthy people across ages. The use of a sample-barcoded 5' primer and a J-beta primer mix characterized a second PCR of roughly 6 to 12 cycles. TCRdb processed the 5' RACE reads anew with MiXCR; each CDR3 protein has one entry. The repertoire has under 2 million distinct CDR3 sequences, 30% to 35% of them found once; the top ten carry about 10%. The sequencing sample was made of blood. The receptor set was obtained from a woman aged 25 to 39 in good health.

The chain joins TRBV4-2 to TRBJ2-5; 9 bases are shared with TRBD2. The V gene's germline CDR1 is LGHNA and CDR2 YNFKEQ. The CDR3 has 17 residues. V shed 1 base and J 4 bases; nucleotides not matched to a gene: 10. In nucleotides, the CDR3 is TGTGCCAGCAGCCAAGTGACCGGCGGGGGGGCCGGAGAGACCCAGTACTTC. Its protein is CASSQVTGGGAGETQYF.

V usage is TRBV2 and J usage is TRBJ2-7; TRBD1 matches 7 bases. This CDR3 has 13 amino acids. J was trimmed by 8 bases and V by 7 bases; bases with no gene match: 11. Looked up from germline, CDR1 is SNHLY and CDR2 is FYNNEI. As DNA, the CDR3 is TGTGCCAGCACCCTGGTGGCAGGGGGTCAGCAGTACTTC. Translation gives CASTLVAGGQQYF. The entire variable domain, with the rest obtained from reference TRBV2 and TRBJ2-7, is as follows: EPEVTQTPSHQVTQMGQEVILRCVPISNHLYFYWYRQILGQKVEFLVSFYNNEISEKSEIFDDQFSVERPDGSNFTLKIRSTKLEDSAMYFCASTLVAGGQQYFGPGTRLTVT.

This clonotype has a handful of counts. The rearrangement joins TRBV20-1 to TRBJ2-5, with D possibly being TRBD2 (5 bases). The CDR3 has 12 residues. V was pared by 6 bases and J by 5 bases, with 13 bases between. Germline CDR1 and CDR2: DFQATT and SNEGSKA (reference sequence). The CDR3 spells CSAPASWETQYF. In nucleotides, the CDR3 is TGCAGTGCCCCGGCTAGCTGGGAGACCCAGTACTTC.

Many counts were recorded for this clonotype. The rearrangement joins TRBV9 to TRBJ2-1; the D gene is possibly TRBD1 (5 bases). The V gene's germline CDR1 is SGDLS and CDR2 YYNGEE. This CDR3 is 15 amino acids long. V dropped 0 bases and J dropped 2 bases, with 9 bases sitting between them. As DNA, the CDR3 is TGTGCCAGCAGCGTAGGCAGGGCCCCCTACAATGAGCAGTTCTTC. It translates to CASSVGRAPYNEQFF.

This clonotype showed up just a few times. The chain links TRBV7-2 to TRBJ1-5, with D tentatively TRBD1 (5 bases). V lost 5 bases, J lost 1 base, and 12 bases lay in between. Germline loops: CDR1 SGHTA, CDR2 FQGNSA. The CDR3 is made up of 15 amino acids. The chain's CDR3 is CASSKGRHSNQPQHF. CDR3 DNA: TGTGCCAGCAGCAAGGGACGACACAGCAATCAGCCCCAGCATTTT.

V is TRBV4-1 and J is TRBJ2-1; D perhaps matches TRBD1 (6 bases). The CDR3 spans 16 residues. Germline CDR1 is MGHRA and CDR2 is YSYEKL. The ends were cut back, 2 bases at V and 6 bases at J, with 17 bases in the middle. The CDR3 bases are TGCGCCAGCAGCCAACCAGGGACACGGAAAGGCAATGAGCAGTTCTTC. It yields the protein CASSQPGTRKGNEQFF.

In the case of this clonotype: An end of the junction does not agree with germline; a read error may underlie this. This sequence joins TRBV18 and TRBJ2-3; 9 nucleotides line up with TRBD2. This CDR3 has 16 amino acids. Germline V gene sequence: CDR1 KGHSH, CDR2 LQKENI. CDR3 coding DNA: TGTGCCAACTCACCAGACAGGAGCGGGGGGCGAGATACGCAGTATTTT. Translated: CANSPDRSGGRDTQYF.

This clonotype appeared a few times. This chain joins TRBV12-3 or TRBV12-4 and TRBJ2-1; D gene unclear. CDR3 length: 14 amino acids. The V end was cut by 11 bases, the J end by 6 bases, with 20 bases between. The CDR3 region has the DNA TGTGCCGCTTCCAGTGAGGACCTCTCCAATGAGCAGTTCTTC. This codes for CAASSEDLSNEQFF.

The chain combines TRBV3-1 with TRBJ2-7; possibly TRBD2 for D (5 bases). V was clipped by 0 bases and J by 10 bases, with 10 bases between them. Per germline, CDR1 LGHDT and CDR2 YNNKEL (reference sequence). The CDR3 has 12 residues. DNA of the CDR3: TGTGCCAGCAGCCAAGATGTGAGCGGTCAGTACTTC. Protein: CASSQDVSGQYF.